This TCR beta chain was recorded in a study of identical twins. From germline, CDR1 is SQVTM and CDR2 ANQGSEA. The CDR3 spans 11 residues. Trimming removed 7 bases from V and 5 bases from J, with 11 bases in between. In its sample, this clonotype was seen once. MiXCR was run by TCRdb on the 5' RACE reads, yielding one entry per CDR3 protein. The data contain about 530,000 distinct CDR3 sequences, 20% to 25% of them seen just once; the ten biggest clones take up approximately 0.52%. The sample was also linked to a second study, of yellow fever vaccine responses in identical twins.

V gene TRBV29-1 combines with J gene TRBJ2-5, with D hard to call. Sequencing input: CD4+ T cells sorted from blood. The sequence derives from a woman under 30 in good health. CDR3 sequence reads: CSAYLRETQYF. The CDR3 bases are TGCAGCGCTTATTTACGGGAGACCCAGTACTTC.